Listed below are T cell receptor beta chains from one sample, sequenced in a study of shared clonotypes between healthy human individuals. Some clones are missing from TCRdb's copy, which holds only in-frame ones; the method was immunoSEQ multiplex PCR. The table includes over a million clones, about 96% detected once. The sample comprised naive CD4+ T cells sorted from blood. All receptors come from a man aged 25-45 years in good health. Each CDR3 is given with its conserved first and last residue.

V gene: TRBV2
CDR3 protein: CASSEYFFGGQETQYF

V gene: TRBV5-8
CDR3 protein: CASSPRRLAGQRNEQFF

V gene: TRBV2
CDR3 protein: CASSEVEKLFF

V gene: TRBV7-3
CDR3 protein: CASSLNGLGFADTQYF

V gene: TRBV6-6
CDR3 protein: CASVDRLQGGTEAFF

V gene: TRBV19
CDR3 protein: CASSLPDRVTQYF

V gene: TRBV7-9
CDR3 protein: CAIRTEMNTEAFF

V gene: TRBV27
CDR3 protein: CASTRGHSANTGELFF

V gene: TRBV5-1
CDR3 protein: CASSLGTGVGGYTF

V gene: TRBV28
CDR3 protein: CASRPWTGKLVRPFF

V gene: TRBV5-4
CDR3 protein: CASSQAGYGIGGELFF

V gene: TRBV7-3
CDR3 protein: CASSIGQGVAQYF

V gene: TRBV20-1
CDR3 protein: CSYRQDYGYTF

V gene: TRBV2
CDR3 protein: CASTLGTLNTGELFF

V gene: TRBV7-2
CDR3 protein: CASSYVTNTEAFF

V gene: TRBV7-9
CDR3 protein: CASSLLGRNTGELFF